The 9 T cell receptor beta chains given below trace back to one sample, sequenced in a study of blood T cell repertoires in COVID-19. Profiled with immunoSEQ multiplex PCR; TCRdb holds only in-frame clones, not every one. The data hold just under 350,000 clones, with about 87% observed a single time. The sample taken for sequencing was peripheral blood. The receptors here all came from a woman between 45 and 65 years old with COVID-19, enrolled during active disease.

The chain uses TRBV20-1 and TRBJ2-7, with TRBD1 matching 9 bases. Germline values: CDR1 DFQATT, CDR2 SNEGSKA (reference sequence). J gave up 0 bases and V 3 bases, and 12 bases lay outside the gene matches. The CDR3 sequence is 17 residues long. CDR3 nucleotide sequence: TGCAGTGCTAGTGATCACGCCGGGACAGGGTCCTCCTACGAGCAGTACTTC. Amino acid sequence: CSASDHAGTGSSYEQYF.

The rearrangement joins TRBV7-2 to TRBJ2-1, with 7 bases fitting TRBD1. In germline, CDR1 is SGHTA, CDR2 FQGNSA. The V segment lost 3 bases and the J segment 4 bases; nucleotides outside the gene matches: 6. This CDR3 has 15 residues. The CDR3 DNA sequence: TGTGCCAGCAGCTTCTCGACAGGGCCGTACAATGAGCAGTTCTTC. Amino acids: CASSFSTGPYNEQFF.

V gene TRBV30 combines with J gene TRBJ2-3; possibly TRBD2 for D (6 bases). The CDR3 covers 15 residues. Germline CDR1 and CDR2: GTSNPN and SVGIG (reference sequence). Trimming removed 2 bases from V and 0 bases from J, with 12 bases in between. Written as DNA, the CDR3 is TGTGCCTGGAGTATCGGGACTTCTAGCACAGATACGCAGTATTTT. Its translation is CAWSIGTSSTDTQYF.

The chain joins TRBV7-6 to TRBJ2-1, with 7 bases lining up with TRBD1. From germline, CDR1 is SGHVS and CDR2 FNYEAQ. The trim removed 1 base at V and 3 bases at J, leaving 3 bases unmatched. The CDR3 is 15 amino acids. This CDR3 reads CASSLDDRVYNEQFF. In nucleotides, the CDR3 is TGTGCCAGCAGCTTAGACGACAGGGTCTACAATGAGCAGTTCTTC.

The V and J genes are TRBV13 and TRBJ1-3; D gene unclear. The CDR3 contains 14 residues. The germline gives CDR1 PRHDT, CDR2 FYEKMQ (reference sequence). The V gene lost 6 bases and the J gene lost 0 bases, with 9 bases spanning the gap. In DNA form, the CDR3 reads TGTGCCAGCAGGCGGAGGAGCTCTGGAAACACCATATATTTT. This translates into CASRRRSSGNTIYF.

The V gene is TRBV18, the J gene TRBJ1-4, with 7 bases that match TRBD1. The CDR3 is 16 residues long. The junction had 12 bases not matched to a gene; V was cut back by 4 bases and J by 7 bases. Per the germline V gene, CDR1 is KGHSH and CDR2 is LQKENI. CDR3 residues: CASSRTTGTNTEKLFF. CDR3 nucleotide sequence: TGTGCCAGCTCACGGACGACAGGGACCAATACTGAAAAACTGTTTTTT.

This rearrangement joins TRBV3-1 (or the pseudogene TRBV3-2) to TRBJ1-2, with no clear D. This CDR3 contains 14 residues. Trimming removed 2 bases from V and 1 base from J, with 8 bases in between. CDR1 is LGHDT and CDR2 is YNNKEL in the germline V gene (reference sequence). The CDR3 sequence: CASSQSWLNYGYTF. The CDR3 DNA sequence: TGTGCCAGCAGCCAATCGTGGCTTAACTATGGCTACACCTTC.

The sample holds one count of this clone. The chain employs TRBV2 and TRBJ2-7; D gene unclear. V was trimmed by 7 bases and J by 3 bases, leaving 10 bases between them. CDR3 length: 12 amino acids. The germline gives CDR1 SNHLY, CDR2 FYNNEI. CDR3 amino acids: CASTTLFYEQYF. DNA of the CDR3: TGTGCCAGCACCACTCTCTTCTACGAGCAGTACTTC. Together with reference TRBV2 and TRBJ2-7, the CDR3 gives the full variable domain: EPEVTQTPSHQVTQMGQEVILRCVPISNHLYFYWYRQILGQKVEFLVSFYNNEISEKSEIFDDQFSVERPDGSNFTLKIRSTKLEDSAMYFCASTTLFYEQYFGPGTRLTVT.

V usage is TRBV18 and J usage is TRBJ1-5; D may be TRBD1 (6 bases). The CDR3 loop spans 13 amino acids. V was shortened by 5 bases and J by 6 bases, with 11 bases between the two germline ends. Germline V gives CDR1 KGHSH, CDR2 LQKENI. In DNA form, the CDR3 reads TGTGCCAGCTCAACTGGACAGTTTCAGCCCCAGCATTTT. It encodes CASSTGQFQPQHF.